Each of the 8 T cell receptor beta chains below was sequenced from the same sample in a study of blood T cell repertoires in COVID-19. The method was immunoSEQ multiplex PCR; TCRdb's version includes in-frame clones alone and lacks a portion of them. The data hold 77,000 or so clones, with around 83% observed a single time. The sequencing input was peripheral blood. The receptors come from an elderly man with acute or convalescent COVID-19.

The gene calls are TRBV27 and TRBJ1-2; TRBD1 might be the D (5 bases). The V end was cut by 1 base, the J end by 4 bases, with 10 bases between. Germline V CDR1 and CDR2: MNHEY, SMNVEV (reference sequence). This CDR3 is built from 14 residues. The CDR3 loop is CASSLFGGGYGYTF. Written as DNA, the CDR3 is TGTGCCAGCAGTTTATTCGGGGGTGGCTATGGCTACACCTTC.

The chain is built from TRBV6-5 and TRBJ1-5, with D maybe TRBD1 (6 bases). Germline assignment: CDR1 MNHEY and CDR2 SVGAGI. This CDR3 is built from 12 residues. With 6 bases removed from V and 5 bases from J, the gap between germline ends came to 8 bases. The CDR3 spells CASRGADQPQHF. In DNA form, the CDR3 reads TGTGCCAGCAGGGGGGCGGATCAGCCCCAGCATTTT.

CDR3 loop: CASSKGSFGGQGNTGELFF. The CDR3 DNA reads as TGTGCCAGCAGCAAAGGTTCGTTTGGGGGACAGGGGAACACCGGGGAGCTGTTTTTT. The genes are TRBV21-1 and TRBJ2-2; the DNA was not compared with TRBD1, the D call given in the table. TRBV21-1 is termed a pseudogene. The CDR3 loop spans 19 amino acids.

V gene TRBV24-1 combines with J gene TRBJ2-2; perhaps TRBD2 as D (5 bases). CDR1 is KGHDR and CDR2 is SFDVKD in the germline V gene. CDR3 size: 16 residues. The V and J ends lost 1 base and 0 bases respectively, with 8 bases between them. CDR3 sequence (DNA): TGTGCCACCAGTGATTTCCGGGGAACGAACACCGGGGAGCTGTTTTTT. This encodes CATSDFRGTNTGELFF.

This clone showed up just a few times. This chain links TRBV3-1 (or the pseudogene TRBV3-2) with TRBJ2-3; 8 positions match TRBD2. Per germline, CDR1 LGHDT and CDR2 YNNKEL (reference sequence). The length of the CDR3 is 16 residues. The V segment lost 1 base and the J segment 4 bases; nucleotides outside the gene matches: 7. The CDR3 DNA reads as TGTGCCAGCAGCCAAGCTGCGGGGGGCCTCGCAGATACGCAGTATTTT. Encoded protein: CASSQAAGGLADTQYF.

Comment on this clone: Compared with germline, one end of the junction differs, possibly owing to a read error. The chain combines TRBV6-1 with TRBJ2-5; 12 positions match TRBD2. CDR3 length: 14 residues. From germline, CDR1 is MNHNS and CDR2 SASEGT. The CDR3 reads CASSDEGGLAGSDF. The CDR3, as DNA: TGTGCCAGCAGTGACGAAGGTGGACTAGCGGGGTCAGACTTC.

The DNA of the CDR3 is TGTGCCAGCAGTTCAGGACAGGGTTATAATTCACCCCTCCACTTT. This translates into CASSSGQGYNSPLHF. The chain couples TRBV2 to TRBJ1-6, with 8 bases fitting TRBD1. The CDR3 covers 15 residues. The V and J ends lost 5 bases and 4 bases, in that order; junction bases with no gene match: 4. Germline V CDR1 and CDR2: SNHLY, FYNNEI.

The chain joins TRBV6-1 to TRBJ2-1; 11 positions match TRBD2. The length of the CDR3 is 17 residues. CDR1 and CDR2 from the germline V gene are MNHNS and SASEGT. V dropped 3 bases and J dropped 0; count of bases not matched to a gene: 4. The CDR3 is CASSDWLAGGSYNEQFF. For the CDR3, the DNA is TGTGCCAGCAGTGACTGGCTAGCGGGGGGCTCCTACAATGAGCAGTTCTTC.